The sequence of this TCR beta chain was determined in a study of CD8+ T cells in alopecia areata. Study-wide results and limits: Scalp lesions, especially in alopecia totalis/universalis, had higher clonality than normal scalp. Administration of tofacitinib significantly diminished scalp clonality and expanded CD8+ clones within the top 100.

Looked up from germline, CDR1 is GTSNPN and CDR2 is SVGIG (reference sequence). The CDR3 is 13 amino acids. V gave up 1 base and J gave up 7 bases, with 14 bases separating them. Documented treatment: oral pan-JAK inhibitor, 5-10 mg twice daily. Peripheral blood and lesional scalp punch biopsies came from alopecia areata patients. About this clone: Its target is unknown.

Sequencing templates came from extracted RNA that was reverse transcribed into cDNA. TCRdb's copy holds only in-frame clones and misses some; the assay was immunoSEQ multiplex PCR. The table lists about 190,000 clones, over 60% of them singletons. This material consisted of CD4+ T cells sorted from blood, taken at week 4, from a patient treated with tofacitinib. The chain links TRBV30 to TRBJ2-7; D gene uncertain. This TCR was sampled from a human donor with alopecia areata. The CDR3 DNA reads as TGTGCCTGGAGTGGGGCCGAGTCTCGGGAGCAGTACTTC. Protein: CAWSGAESREQYF.